This T cell receptor beta chain was recorded in a study of shared clonotypes between healthy human individuals. Overall study findings and caveats: Deeper or shallower sequencing was expected to change how clonotypes are shared among donors.

V dropped 5 bases and J dropped 6; count of bases not matched to a gene: 7. From germline, CDR1 is SGHTA and CDR2 FQGNSA. The CDR3 loop spans 15 amino acids. Method: immunoSEQ multiplex PCR; TCRdb's copy keeps in-frame clones and lacks some. The sample has over a million clones, approximately 80% seen once. Points on this clone: Antigen: not known.

The study enrolled healthy HIV-negative adults without recent acute infections or vaccinations as donors. This sequence joins TRBV7-2 and TRBJ1-4, with 9 bases that match TRBD1. The TCR was taken from a young man in good health. Some clones in this sample may be carry-over from other donors' samples. Specimen: memory CD4+ T cells from PBMCs. Subset in this sample: CD45RA-negative fraction. The CDR3: CASSVTGTGYEKLFF. The CDR3 DNA follows: TGTGCCAGCAGCGTAACCGGGACAGGGTATGAAAAACTGTTTTTT.